The 9 T cell receptor beta chains reported below all come from one sample, sequenced in a study of Graves' ophthalmopathy and Graves' hyperthyroidism. RNA transcripts were the source from which TCR beta CDR3 regions were amplified. HTBI primers primed a first-round RT-PCR, and a second-round multiplex PCR followed. One entry per CDR3 protein, called by TCRdb with MiXCR from the multiplex PCR reads. Of hundreds of thousands of distinct CDR3 sequences listed, around 42% are singletons. The sample comprised peripheral blood. All receptors derive from an adult man with Graves' ophthalmopathy.

V gene TRBV9 combines with J gene TRBJ1-1; D is unresolved. Trimming stripped 4 bases from V and 5 bases from J, with 18 bases between. The V gene's germline CDR1 is SGDLS and CDR2 YYNGEE. The CDR3 runs 15 residues. The CDR3 DNA is TGTGCCAGCAGCCCCTCCCCGACATCGGTTACTGAAGCTTTCTTT. Translating gives CASSPSPTSVTEAFF.

The table lists this clonotype with many counts. The chain joins TRBV7-9 to TRBJ2-2, with D perhaps matching TRBD1 (5 bases). Deletions cut 4 bases from V and 9 bases from J, with 9 bases between. Germline-derived CDR1 and CDR2 are SEHNR and FQNEAQ (reference sequence). The CDR3 has 12 residues. The CDR3 reads CASSSGRRELFF. DNA of the CDR3: TGTGCCAGCAGCTCAGGGCGACGGGAGCTGTTTTTT.

This sequence joins TRBV29-1 and TRBJ2-3; TRBD1 matches 7 bases. The CDR3 has 16 amino acids. V trimming: 6 bases; J trimming: 3 bases; junction bases outside the gene matches: 15. Per germline, CDR1 SQVTM and CDR2 ANQGSEA. This chain's CDR3 is CSVAGTVRTWTDTQYF. The CDR3 coding sequence is TGCAGCGTCGCCGGGACAGTTAGGACATGGACAGATACGCAGTATTTT.

This clonotype has only a few counts. This sequence joins TRBV10-1 and TRBJ1-2; tentatively, D is TRBD1 (6 bases). V lost 2 bases to trimming and J lost 1 base, with 17 bases between them. Germline values: CDR1 WNHNN, CDR2 SYGVQD (reference sequence). The CDR3 is 17 residues long. In nucleotides, the CDR3 is TGCGCCAGCAGTGAGATAGGCAGGGGCGACTTTAACTATGGCTACACCTTC. This codes for CASSEIGRGDFNYGYTF.

The chain uses TRBV7-2 and TRBJ1-4, with no clear D. The germline gives CDR1 SGHTA, CDR2 FQGNSA. The V and J ends lost 7 bases and 5 bases respectively, with 14 bases between them. The CDR3 has 14 amino acids. The CDR3 region is CASTQRAVNEKLFF. As DNA, the CDR3 is TGTGCCAGCACCCAGAGGGCAGTAAATGAAAAACTGTTTTTT. The variable domain in full, with the rest retrieved from reference TRBV7-2 and TRBJ1-4, is GAGVSQSPSNKVTEKGKDVELRCDPISGHTALYWYRQSLGQGLEFLIYFQGNSAPDKSGLPSDRFSAERTGGSVSTLTIQRTQQEDSAVYLCASTQRAVNEKLFFGSGTQLSVL.

The sample holds many counts of this clonotype. The V gene is TRBV10-2, the J gene TRBJ2-7, with 11 bases aligning to TRBD2. From germline, CDR1 is WSHSY and CDR2 SAAADI. CDR3 size: 14 residues. J was trimmed by 4 bases and V by 6 bases; bases with no gene match: 5. DNA for the CDR3: TGCGCCAGCAGGGAGACTAGCGGGGTATACGAGCAGTACTTC. This sequence encodes CASRETSGVYEQYF.

V and J are TRBV7-3 and TRBJ2-5, with 11 bases identical to TRBD2. Germline-derived CDR1 and CDR2 are SGHTA and FQGTGA. The CDR3 spans 16 residues. V lost 6 bases to trimming and J lost 4 bases; unmatched junction nucleotides: 10. The CDR3 bases are TGTGCCAGCAGTCACAGACTAGCGGGGCAACCAGAGACCCAGTACTTC. The encoded protein is CASSHRLAGQPETQYF.

This chain joins TRBV20-1 and TRBJ2-3; 7 bases match TRBD1. The V gene end was trimmed by 5 bases and the J gene end by 3 bases; junction bases not matched to a gene: 5. There are 13 residues in the CDR3. The V gene's germline CDR1 is DFQATT and CDR2 SNEGSKA (reference sequence). The CDR3 nucleotides are TGCAGTGCTCGGGGACAGACTACAGATACGCAGTATTTT. It codes for CSARGQTTDTQYF.

V usage is TRBV20-1 and J usage is TRBJ2-7; maybe TRBD1 (6 bases). Germline assignment: CDR1 DFQATT and CDR2 SNEGSKA (reference sequence). Trimming took off 5 bases at V and 4 bases at J, with 12 bases between the two ends. The CDR3 spans 12 residues. CDR3 sequence (DNA): TGCAGTGCTGCGACTGGACAGTACGAGCAGTACTTC. Protein sequence: CSAATGQYEQYF.